This T cell receptor (beta chain) was profiled in a study of radiotherapy plus CTLA-4 blockade in lung cancer. Study summary: Disease control reached 31%, with objective responses in around 19%.

In regard to this clone: Its target is unknown.

It was focal radiation plus CTLA-4 blockade with ipilimumab that patients with chemo-refractory metastatic non-small-cell lung cancer received. Method: immunoSEQ multiplex PCR; TCRdb's copy keeps in-frame clones and lacks some. The table records some 30,000 clones, around three quarters of them present only once. Overall study findings and caveats: Radiotherapy with ipilimumab was followed by blood expansion of tumor-derived clones. Reports identified early blood T cell clone dynamics, with interferon-beta, as the best response predictor.

The TCR sequence derives from a human donor with non-small cell lung cancer that progressed on radiotherapy plus ipilimumab. The specimen was peripheral blood, collected from a patient treated with radiotherapy plus ipilimumab.

In DNA form, the CDR3 reads TGCAGCGTTGAAGATTCGGACAGGGTGTATGGCTACACCTTC. Protein product: CSVEDSDRVYGYTF. V usage is TRBV29-1 and J usage is TRBJ1-2; 8 nucleotides agree with TRBD1. V trimming: 0 bases; J trimming: 5 bases; junction bases outside the gene matches: 5. This CDR3 comprises 14 residues. Germline V gene data show CDR1 as SQVTM and CDR2 as ANQGSEA.